The 25 T cell receptor beta chains given below trace back to one sample, sequenced in a study of response to subunit inactivated influenza vaccine (dated by TCRdb to the late 2010s). The library was made by RT-PCR. These reads were obtained on an Illumina HiSeq 2500. TCRdb handled the public reads itself, with Q25 trimming in fastp and clone calling in MiXCR, and kept productive beta chains. Identical CDR3 proteins give one entry, which carries the most common genes and DNA. The sample records 500,000 or so distinct CDR3 sequences, approximately 15% of which are singletons. Together, the top ten hold 2.5% to 3.5% of the sample. The input for sequencing was CD4+ T cells sorted from PBMCs, taken around 25 months after vaccination. These receptors all come from a man aged 50 to 69 who received an inactivated influenza vaccine. Donor details come from another sample of the same person, matched by shared clones.

This clonotype was seen only a few times. The V and J genes are TRBV29-1 and TRBJ2-1, with TRBD2 matching 9 bases. The V gene's germline CDR1 is SQVTM and CDR2 ANQGSEA. The CDR3 has 14 residues. Losses at the gene ends were 7 bases for V and 3 bases for J; bases not matched to a gene: 7. CDR3 nucleotide sequence: TGCAGCGCCCTTAGCGGGAGTGGCTACAATGAGCAGTTCTTC. Its protein is CSALSGSGYNEQFF.

The table lists this clonotype with a few counts. The chain employs TRBV29-1 and TRBJ1-4, with D unresolved. The CDR3 is made up of 12 amino acids. In germline, CDR1 is SQVTM, CDR2 ANQGSEA. V was shortened by 6 bases and J by 3 bases, with 8 bases between the two germline ends. CDR3 in DNA: TGCAGCGTCCAGAGTTCTAATGAAAAACTGTTTTTT. The encoded protein is CSVQSSNEKLFF.

This chain uses TRBV28 with TRBJ1-1; tentatively, D is TRBD1 (6 bases). V lost 6 bases to trimming and J lost 2 bases, with 10 bases between them. Germline values: CDR1 MDHEN, CDR2 SYDVKM. The CDR3 spans 13 residues. Here the CDR3 DNA reads TGTGCCAGCAGGACGGGACAAAACACTGAAGCTTTCTTT. Encoded protein: CASRTGQNTEAFF. Combining the CDR3 with reference TRBV28 and TRBJ1-1 gives the whole variable domain DVKVTQSSRYLVKRTGEKVFLECVQDMDHENMFWYRQDPGLGLRLIYFSYDVKMKEKGDIPEGYSVSREKKERFSLILESASTNQTSMYLCASRTGQNTEAFFGQGTRLTVV.

V gene TRBV6-1 combines with J gene TRBJ2-7; 7 nucleotides match TRBD1. The CDR3 consists of 14 residues. V dropped 2 bases and J dropped 6; count of bases not matched to a gene: 7. Germline CDR1 MNHNS, CDR2 SASEGT. This CDR3 is CASSEQGQAVEQYF. CDR3 in DNA: TGTGCCAGCAGTGAACAAGGACAGGCGGTCGAGCAGTACTTC.

The CDR3 spells CASSPERIITKNIQYF. In DNA, the CDR3 is TGTGCCAGCAGCCCTGAACGAATAATAACCAAAAACATTCAGTACTTC. The chain is built from TRBV7-9 and TRBJ2-4; D not certain. V lost 5 bases and J 2 bases, leaving 16 bases between the germline ends. Germline loops: CDR1 SEHNR, CDR2 FQNEAQ (reference sequence). CDR3 length: 16 residues.

The rearrangement uses TRBV12-3 or TRBV12-4 and TRBJ2-5; no clear D gene. This CDR3 region has 15 residues. V was pared by 6 bases and J by 5 bases, with 19 bases between. The CDR3 nucleotides read TGTGCCAGCAGCCCCGACATCGGCCCTCTTGAGACCCAGTACTTC. This codes for CASSPDIGPLETQYF.

The chain uses TRBV11-2 and TRBJ1-1; D possibly corresponds to TRBD1 (5 bases). The length of the CDR3 is 14 residues. Between the trimmed V and J ends, which lost 4 bases and 1 base, there was a span of 10 bases. CDR1 SGHAT and CDR2 FQNNGV come from the germline V gene. In DNA form, the CDR3 reads TGTGCCAGCAGCTCCCTGACAGAGAACACTGAAGCTTTCTTT. Its translation is CASSSLTENTEAFF. Full variable domain (outside the CDR3, taken from reference TRBV11-2 and TRBJ1-1): EAGVAQSPRYKIIEKRQSVAFWCNPISGHATLYWYQQILGQGPKLLIQFQNNGVVDDSQLPKDRFSAERLKGVDSTLKIQPAKLEDSAVYLCASSSLTENTEAFFGQGTRLTVV.

This rearrangement joins TRBV27 to TRBJ2-2, with 7 bases matching TRBD2. Germline loops: CDR1 MNHEY, CDR2 SMNVEV (reference sequence). The CDR3 contains 16 residues. The trim removed 2 bases at V and 7 bases at J, leaving 10 bases unmatched. CDR3 nucleotides: TGTGCCAGCAGTTTAGCGGGAGCGGGTCGGAACGGGGAGCTGTTTTTT. It codes for CASSLAGAGRNGELFF.

This clonotype has more than one count but fewer than ten. This sequence joins TRBV19 and TRBJ1-1; D is undetermined. The ends were cut back, 6 bases at V and 1 base at J, with 9 bases in the middle. The germline CDR1 and CDR2 sequences are LNHDA and SQIVND (reference sequence). CDR3 length: 13 amino acids. CDR3 sequence: CASSRKGNTEAFF. In nucleotides, the CDR3 is TGTGCCAGTAGCCGGAAGGGGAACACTGAAGCTTTCTTT.

The chain uses TRBV29-1 and TRBJ2-3; either TRBD1 or TRBD2 may fit D (5 bases each). This CDR3 comprises 12 residues. Germline CDR1 reads SQVTM; CDR2 reads ANQGSEA. CDR3 DNA sequence: TGCAGTAGCCCGGGGCTTGGAGATACGCAGTATTTT. Amino acid sequence: CSSPGLGDTQYF.

This clonotype was found a few times. Compared with germline, one end of the junction differs, possibly owing to a read error. This chain links TRBV20-1 with TRBJ2-1; D is possibly TRBD2 (7 bases). The CDR3 consists of 12 residues. Germline V gene data show CDR1 as DFQATT and CDR2 as SNEGSKA (reference sequence). The CDR3 reads CSGRTGGHERFF. The CDR3 region has the DNA TGCAGTGGGAGAACCGGGGGGCATGAGCGGTTCTTC.

The table lists this clonotype with a few counts. The chain has TRBV29-1 and TRBJ1-1; 9 bases map to TRBD1. In germline, CDR1 is SQVTM, CDR2 ANQGSEA. Trimming removed 5 bases from V and 0 bases from J; junction bases left unmatched: 10. This CDR3 region has 16 residues. CDR3 nucleotide sequence: TGCAGCGTTCAGGGACAGGGATTTTCGATGAACACTGAAGCTTTCTTT. Its protein is CSVQGQGFSMNTEAFF.

This clonotype was observed a few times. The chain uses TRBV7-2 and TRBJ1-1; 10 bases fit TRBD1. CDR3 length equals 14 residues. The trim removed 3 bases at V and 6 bases at J, leaving 4 bases unmatched. Germline-derived CDR1 and CDR2 are SGHTA and FQGNSA. The CDR3 protein is CASSLMTGGPEAFF. The CDR3 nucleotides are TGTGCCAGCAGCTTGATGACAGGGGGCCCTGAAGCTTTCTTT.

This clonotype showed up just a few times. V usage is TRBV27 and J usage is TRBJ1-6; tentative D call: TRBD1 (5 bases). The CDR3 length is 15 residues. Trimming removed 2 bases at V and 7 bases at J, with 12 bases between. CDR1 is MNHEY and CDR2 is SMNVEV in the germline V gene (reference sequence). The DNA for the CDR3 is TGTGCCAGCAGTTTAATACAAGGGGTGAATTCACCCCTCCACTTT. This codes for CASSLIQGVNSPLHF.

This clonotype has a count of ten or more. The genes are TRBV24-1 and TRBJ2-3; 13 bases are a match to TRBD2. Germline loops: CDR1 KGHDR, CDR2 SFDVKD. CDR3 length: 18 residues. The V segment lost 1 base and the J segment 4 bases; nucleotides outside the gene matches: 7. The CDR3 nucleotides read TGTGCCACCAGTGATTTTGCCGGACTAGCGGGAGTTTCAGATACGCAGTATTTT. Translating it yields CATSDFAGLAGVSDTQYF.

In its sample, this clonotype ranks as medium-sized. The chain's CDR3 is CASSASGRTTYNEQFF. The CDR3 DNA reads TGTGCCAGCAGCGCTAGCGGGAGGACCACCTACAATGAGCAGTTCTTC. This chain connects TRBV28 to TRBJ2-1, with 11 nucleotides matching TRBD2. Germline trimming cut 6 bases from V and 2 bases from J; bases unmatched to any gene: 6. The CDR3 runs to 16 residues. The germline CDR1 and CDR2 sequences are MDHEN and SYDVKM.

This clonotype was counted only a few times. The chain is built from TRBV29-1 and TRBJ1-1, with D possibly matching TRBD1 (5 bases). The CDR3 loop spans 13 amino acids. Germline lookup yields CDR1 SQVTM and CDR2 ANQGSEA. Trimming took off 7 bases at V and 2 bases at J, with 14 bases between the two ends. The CDR3 coding sequence is TGCAGCGGTGGGACGGTAGCCAACACTGAAGCTTTCTTT. Translating it yields CSGGTVANTEAFF.

This clonotype was detected only a few times. This chain uses TRBV5-1 with TRBJ2-1; 8 nucleotides line up with TRBD1. V lost 0 bases to trimming and J lost 2 bases; unmatched junction nucleotides: 4. The V gene's germline CDR1 is SGHRS and CDR2 YFSETQ. The CDR3 spans 16 residues. This chain's CDR3 is CASSLGSGQAYNEQFF. CDR3 DNA sequence: TGCGCCAGCAGCTTGGGGTCGGGACAGGCCTACAATGAGCAGTTCTTC.

This CDR3 is CASSWTWDSLNTEAFF. CDR3 nucleotides: TGCGCCAGCAGCTGGACTTGGGACAGCCTGAACACTGAAGCTTTCTTT. The V gene is TRBV5-1, the J gene TRBJ1-1, with TRBD1 matching 7 bases. The CDR3 contains 16 residues. CDR1 and CDR2 (germline): SGHRS, YFSETQ. The V gene end was trimmed by 3 bases and the J gene end by 0 bases; junction bases not matched to a gene: 8.

This clonotype was observed a few times. CDR3 protein: CASSRGIPSYEQYF. CDR3 sequence (DNA): TGCGCCAGCAGTCGGGGGATTCCCTCCTACGAGCAGTACTTC. This chain joins TRBV23-1 and TRBJ2-7, with D possibly being TRBD1 or TRBD2 (5 bases each). TRBV23-1 is sorted into the ORF group, with uncertain function. The CDR3 is 14 amino acids. V lost 4 bases and J 0 bases, leaving 10 bases between the germline ends.

This clonotype was counted between two and nine times. The V call is TRBV29-1, the J call TRBJ2-7; 8 bases align to TRBD2. Germline CDR1 is SQVTM and CDR2 is ANQGSEA. V lost 6 bases to trimming and J lost 1 base; unmatched junction nucleotides: 8. The CDR3 covers 14 residues. DNA for the CDR3: TGCAGCGTACGTACGGCGGGAGGTTCCTACGAGCAGTACTTC. This sequence encodes CSVRTAGGSYEQYF.

This clonotype was seen a few times. V usage is TRBV20-1 and J usage is TRBJ2-7, with D possibly TRBD2 on 6 matching bases. CDR3 length: 12 amino acids. Germline loops: CDR1 DFQATT, CDR2 SNEGSKA (reference sequence). Trimming left V 3 bases short and J 5 bases short, with 11 bases between. This CDR3 reads CSASERVNEQYF. Here the CDR3 DNA reads TGCAGTGCTAGTGAGCGGGTGAACGAGCAGTACTTC.

The rearrangement uses TRBV6-1 and TRBJ1-2; TRBD1 agrees at 7 bases. The CDR3 runs 13 residues. In germline, CDR1 is MNHNS, CDR2 SASEGT. J lost 6 bases, V lost 10 bases, and 11 bases had no gene match. CDR3 protein: CATPLTGRNGYTF. In DNA, the CDR3 is TGTGCCACCCCATTGACAGGGCGGAATGGCTACACCTTC.

There are a few counts of this clonotype. This chain uses TRBV7-2 with TRBJ2-5; 8 nucleotides agree with TRBD1. Germline CDR1 is SGHTA and CDR2 is FQGNSA. This CDR3 contains 15 residues. The V segment lost 2 bases and the J segment 5 bases; nucleotides outside the gene matches: 7. DNA of the CDR3: TGTGCCAGCAGCTTACCCCAGGGGGCGAGGGAGACCCAGTACTTC. The encoded protein is CASSLPQGARETQYF. The entire variable domain, with the rest obtained from reference TRBV7-2 and TRBJ2-5, is as follows: GAGVSQSPSNKVTEKGKDVELRCDPISGHTALYWYRQSLGQGLEFLIYFQGNSAPDKSGLPSDRFSAERTGGSVSTLTIQRTQQEDSAVYLCASSLPQGARETQYFGPGTRLLVL.

The V call is TRBV5-5, the J call TRBJ1-4; possibly TRBD1 for D (6 bases). Germline CDR1 reads SGHKS; CDR2 reads YYEKEE (reference sequence). The CDR3 is made up of 13 amino acids. V was trimmed by 7 bases and J by 3 bases, leaving 10 bases between them. CDR3 nucleotide sequence: TGTGCCAGCGCTAGGGGGGCTAATGAAAAACTGTTTTTT. The encoded protein is CASARGANEKLFF. The variable domain in full, with the rest retrieved from reference TRBV5-5 and TRBJ1-4, is DAGVTQSPTHLIKTRGQQVTLRCSPISGHKSVSWYQQVLGQGPQFIFQYYEKEERGRGNFPDRFSARQFPNYSSELNVNALLLGDSALYLCASARGANEKLFFGSGTQLSVL.